Below, 21 T cell receptor beta chains from the same sample are listed, as sequenced in a study of radiation and T cells in renal cell carcinoma. Clones were read by immunoSEQ multiplex PCR, and TCRdb kept only the in-frame ones, dropping some. The sample contains about 77,000 clones, 83% of which appear only once. The time point: blood 4 weeks post-SBRT, at nephrectomy. Treatment indicated: 15 Gy SBRT to primary tumor, nephrectomy 4 weeks later. The specimen was blood, collected from a patient whose treatment included radiotherapy and nephrectomy. The source is a woman between 55 and 75 years old with renal cell carcinoma.

V is TRBV6-1 and J is TRBJ1-2, with a tentative D call TRBD1 (5 bases). Germline V gene sequence: CDR1 MNHNS, CDR2 SASEGT. This CDR3 comprises 13 residues. The V end was cut by 2 bases, the J end by 8 bases, with 12 bases between. CDR3 region: CASSEYRGGGYTF. For the CDR3, the DNA is TGTGCCAGCAGTGAATATAGGGGTGGAGGCTACACCTTC.

The chain links TRBV14 to TRBJ2-7, with TRBD2 matching over 12 bases. Trimming at V came to 4 bases and at J to 3 bases, leaving 7 bases not matched to a gene. The CDR3 extends over 16 amino acids. CDR1 SGHDN and CDR2 FVKESK come from the germline V gene. The CDR3 nucleotides are TGTGCCAGCAGCCTCCGACTAGCGGGAGAGTTCTACGAGCAGTACTTC. It encodes CASSLRLAGEFYEQYF.

This clone was counted between two and nine times. J is TRBJ2-1 and V is TRBV9; D not certain. V was cut by 0 bases and J by 2 bases, with 9 bases left in between. This CDR3 has 15 amino acids. Per germline, CDR1 SGDLS and CDR2 YYNGEE. The CDR3 reads CASSVGLDAYNEQFF. Written as DNA, the CDR3 is TGTGCCAGCAGCGTAGGGCTAGACGCCTACAATGAGCAGTTCTTC.

Concerning this clone itself: Its ends do not fully match the called genes, so a read error is possible. The J gene is TRBJ2-2, the V gene TRBV6-5; no reliable D call. The CDR3 contains 13 residues. Germline-derived CDR1 and CDR2 are MNHEY and SVGAGI. This CDR3 is CANSTDFTRELFF. In nucleotides, the CDR3 is TGTGCCAACAGCACCGACTTCACCCGGGAGCTGTTTTTT.

The CDR3 is CASSPPLTAGGATGELFF. The CDR3, as DNA: TGTGCCAGCTCACCACCTTTGACTGCTGGGGGGGCCACCGGGGAGCTGTTTTTT. The chain links TRBV18 to TRBJ2-2; D possibly corresponds to TRBD2 (7 bases). The CDR3 contains 18 residues. The V end was cut by 0 bases, the J end by 4 bases, with 18 bases between. Looked up from germline, CDR1 is KGHSH and CDR2 is LQKENI. The complete variable domain, with remaining parts taken from reference TRBV18 and TRBJ2-2, reads NAGVMQNPRHLVRRRGQEARLRCSPMKGHSHVYWYRQLPEEGLKFMVYLQKENIIDESGMPKERFSAEFPKEGPSILRIQQVVRGDSAAYFCASSPPLTAGGATGELFFGEGSRLTVL.

V usage is TRBV28 and J usage is TRBJ2-7, with D maybe TRBD2 (7 bases). Trimming stripped 10 bases from V and 6 bases from J, with 22 bases between. Germline CDR1 MDHEN, CDR2 SYDVKM. The CDR3 consists of 14 residues. This chain's CDR3 is CAIKGAGGRVEQYF. CDR3 DNA: TGTGCCATCAAAGGCGCCGGGGGGCGCGTCGAGCAGTACTTC.

This rearrangement joins TRBV2 to TRBJ2-5; D remains ambiguous. The CDR3 has 15 amino acids. V was trimmed by 4 bases and J by 2 bases, leaving 14 bases between them. Germline-derived CDR1 and CDR2 are SNHLY and FYNNEI. The CDR3 protein is CASSAKGRNQETQYF. The CDR3 DNA reads as TGTGCCAGCAGTGCCAAAGGACGGAATCAAGAGACCCAGTACTTC.

The chain carries TRBV25-1 and TRBJ2-2, with D hard to call. From germline, CDR1 is MGHDK and CDR2 SYGVNS. The length of the CDR3 is 16 residues. The V gene lost 2 bases and the J gene lost 0 bases, with 10 bases spanning the gap. This CDR3 reads CASSETKFANTGELFF. The CDR3, as DNA: TGTGCCAGCAGTGAAACCAAGTTCGCGAACACCGGGGAGCTGTTTTTT. The full variable domain, with the rest looked up from reference TRBV25-1 and TRBJ2-2, is EADIYQTPRYLVIGTGKKITLECSQTMGHDKMYWYQQDPGMELHLIHYSYGVNSTEKGDLSSESTVSRIRTEHFPLTLESARPSHTSQYLCASSETKFANTGELFFGEGSRLTVL.

The V call is TRBV6-1, the J call TRBJ2-5; D is uncertain. This CDR3 spans 14 amino acids. Trimming cost V 2 bases and J 9 bases, with 16 bases left between them. The germline V gene encodes CDR1 MNHNS and CDR2 SASEGT. For the CDR3, the DNA is TGTGCCAGCAGTGAAATGCAGGTCATGGTGGCCCAGTACTTC. The encoded protein is CASSEMQVMVAQYF.

The rearrangement uses TRBV4-2 and TRBJ1-1, with D possibly matching TRBD1 (6 bases). Germline CDR1 is LGHNA and CDR2 is YNFKEQ. The V end lost 4 bases, the J end lost 11 bases, and 20 bases lay between the germline ends. This CDR3 has 14 amino acids. In DNA form, the CDR3 reads TGTGCCAGCAGCCCTGGGGTACAGGGAAGTTCGGCTTTCTTT. It translates to CASSPGVQGSSAFF.

The rearrangement joins TRBV7-2 to TRBJ1-5; D remains ambiguous. Germline CDR1 reads SGHTA; CDR2 reads FQGNSA. V lost 0 bases and J 0 bases, leaving 6 bases between the germline ends. The CDR3 has 15 amino acids. CDR3 nucleotide sequence: TGTGCCAGCAGCTTAGCGTACGGTAGCAATCAGCCCCAGCATTTT. Translation: CASSLAYGSNQPQHF.

This clone was picked up a small number of times. The V call is TRBV6-6, the J call TRBJ2-7; tentatively, D is TRBD1 (5 bases). The germline gives CDR1 MNHNY, CDR2 SVGAGI (reference sequence). Trimming shortened V by 2 bases and J by 4 bases, and 12 bases separated the two germline ends. The length of the CDR3 is 14 residues. CDR3 sequence reads: CASSYVDSPYEQYF. In DNA, the CDR3 is TGTGCCAGCAGTTACGTAGACAGTCCATACGAGCAGTACTTC.

V usage is TRBV10-3 and J usage is TRBJ2-7; 8 bases match TRBD2. Germline V gene lookup returns CDR1 ENHRY and CDR2 SYGVKD. V trimming: 4 bases; J trimming: 6 bases; junction bases outside the gene matches: 8. This CDR3 has 14 residues. The CDR3 loop is CAISGEKAGAEQYF. As DNA, the CDR3 is TGTGCCATCAGTGGCGAGAAAGCGGGAGCCGAGCAGTACTTC.

The V gene is TRBV2, the J gene TRBJ1-5, with D possibly being TRBD1 (5 bases). The V end was cut by 2 bases, the J end by 4 bases, with 12 bases between. The V gene's germline CDR1 is SNHLY and CDR2 FYNNEI. The CDR3 covers 15 residues. The CDR3 DNA reads TGTGCCAGCAGTGAATCCCTGAACAGGAATCAGCCCCAGCATTTT. It yields the protein CASSESLNRNQPQHF.

This chain links TRBV29-1 with TRBJ2-7, with TRBD1 matching over 9 bases. The CDR3 has 14 residues. Germline V CDR1 and CDR2: SQVTM, ANQGSEA. Losses at the gene ends were 4 bases for V and 3 bases for J; bases not matched to a gene: 7. CDR3 DNA sequence: TGCAGCGTTGTCCTGGACAGGGGAGGCTACGAGCAGTACTTC. The encoded protein is CSVVLDRGGYEQYF.

This clone has more than one count but fewer than ten. The chain is built from TRBV7-2 and TRBJ2-3; D is ambiguous. Between the trimmed V and J ends, which lost 4 bases and 0 bases, there was a span of 11 bases. This CDR3 spans 15 amino acids. Germline V gene data show CDR1 as SGHTA and CDR2 as FQGNSA. The CDR3 DNA is TGTGCCAGCAGCTCGGAACCGTTTAGCACAGATACGCAGTATTTT. Translated: CASSSEPFSTDTQYF. Variable domain in full (rest from reference TRBV7-2 and TRBJ2-3): GAGVSQSPSNKVTEKGKDVELRCDPISGHTALYWYRQSLGQGLEFLIYFQGNSAPDKSGLPSDRFSAERTGGSVSTLTIQRTQQEDSAVYLCASSSEPFSTDTQYFGPGTRLTVL.

This chain connects TRBV27 to TRBJ2-2, with 8 nucleotides matching TRBD1. The V gene end was trimmed by 4 bases and the J gene end by 9 bases; junction bases not matched to a gene: 10. Germline-derived CDR1 and CDR2 are MNHEY and SMNVEV (reference sequence). The CDR3 contains 15 residues. CDR3: CASSSGQATYRELFF. The CDR3 DNA is TGTGCCAGCAGTTCGGGACAGGCAACCTATCGGGAGCTGTTTTTT.

The rearrangement uses TRBV6-5 and TRBJ1-5; no clear D. Trimming took off 0 bases at V and 0 bases at J, with 6 bases between the two ends. The CDR3 is 15 amino acids. Germline-derived CDR1 and CDR2 are MNHEY and SVGAGI. The CDR3: CASSYSGISNQPQHF. In DNA, the CDR3 is TGTGCCAGCAGTTACTCGGGTATTAGCAATCAGCCCCAGCATTTT.

The chain couples TRBV7-9 to TRBJ2-4, with TRBD2 as a possible D gene (6 bases). V was trimmed by 4 bases and J by 0 bases, leaving 13 bases between them. This CDR3 region has 16 residues. In germline, CDR1 is SEHNR, CDR2 FQNEAQ (reference sequence). CDR3: CASSSTEGLAKNIQYF. CDR3 coding DNA: TGTGCCAGCAGCTCAACAGAGGGACTAGCCAAAAACATTCAGTACTTC.

This clone was recorded only once. V is TRBV6-1 and J is TRBJ1-1, with D perhaps TRBD1 (5 bases). The CDR3 spans 15 residues. Germline values: CDR1 MNHNS, CDR2 SASEGT. The V end lost 6 bases, the J end lost 1 base, and 15 bases lay between the germline ends. CDR3 nucleotide sequence: TGTGCCAGCAGGTTATTGGGACGGGGGAACACTGAAGCTTTCTTT. It translates to CASRLLGRGNTEAFF.

This clone was seen only a few times. The chain uses TRBV2 and TRBJ2-1; 10 bases are a match to TRBD1. With V trimmed by 6 bases and J by 6 bases, 11 bases remained unmatched. Looked up from germline, CDR1 is SNHLY and CDR2 is FYNNEI. This CDR3 region has 16 residues. CDR3 sequence (DNA): TGTGCCAGCAGGGCCGAGGCTGGGACAGGGGTCAATGAGCAGTTCTTC. Translation: CASRAEAGTGVNEQFF.